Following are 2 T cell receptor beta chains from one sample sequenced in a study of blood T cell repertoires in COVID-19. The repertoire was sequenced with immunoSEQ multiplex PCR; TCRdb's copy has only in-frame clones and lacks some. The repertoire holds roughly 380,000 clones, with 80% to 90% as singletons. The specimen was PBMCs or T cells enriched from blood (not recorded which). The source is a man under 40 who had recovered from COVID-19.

CDR3 in DNA: TGTGCCAGCAGCCCAATCAGGGGGCTCGCCAATGAGCAGTTCTTC. Translation: CASSPIRGLANEQFF. The chain couples TRBV7-8 to TRBJ2-1; 8 nucleotides line up with TRBD1. Germline CDR1 SGHVS, CDR2 FQNEAQ. This CDR3 contains 15 residues. Unmatched junction bases numbered 9, after V lost 5 bases and J lost 6 bases.

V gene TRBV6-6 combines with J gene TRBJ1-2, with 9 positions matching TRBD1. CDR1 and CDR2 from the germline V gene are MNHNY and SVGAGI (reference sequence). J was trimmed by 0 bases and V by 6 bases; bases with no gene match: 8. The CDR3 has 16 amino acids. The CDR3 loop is CASSSGDRVANYGYTF. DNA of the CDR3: TGTGCCAGCAGCTCGGGGGACAGGGTTGCTAACTATGGCTACACCTTC.